This record concerns one TCR beta chain sequence. These data come from a study of PD-L1 blockade in urothelial cancer. Sequenced by immunoSEQ multiplex PCR; TCRdb stores in-frame clones only, minus some. Of about 95,000 clones in the sample, around nine tenths are singletons; the top ten hold roughly 2%. Time point meaning: pretreatment peripheral blood. With V trimmed by 3 bases and J by 0 bases, 9 bases remained unmatched. The CDR3 extends over 18 amino acids. CDR1 and CDR2 (germline): MNHEY, SMNVEV (reference sequence). The gene calls are TRBV27 and TRBJ1-4; the match to TRBD1 covers 8 bases. This receptor was obtained from a man aged 55 to 70 with urothelial cancer. The material was PBMCs, obtained around atezolizumab (anti-PD-L1) treatment. The CDR3 loop is CASSFLGQGAATNEKLFF. In nucleotides, the CDR3 is TGTGCCAGCAGTTTTCTCGGGCAGGGGGCCGCAACTAATGAAAAACTGTTTTTT.